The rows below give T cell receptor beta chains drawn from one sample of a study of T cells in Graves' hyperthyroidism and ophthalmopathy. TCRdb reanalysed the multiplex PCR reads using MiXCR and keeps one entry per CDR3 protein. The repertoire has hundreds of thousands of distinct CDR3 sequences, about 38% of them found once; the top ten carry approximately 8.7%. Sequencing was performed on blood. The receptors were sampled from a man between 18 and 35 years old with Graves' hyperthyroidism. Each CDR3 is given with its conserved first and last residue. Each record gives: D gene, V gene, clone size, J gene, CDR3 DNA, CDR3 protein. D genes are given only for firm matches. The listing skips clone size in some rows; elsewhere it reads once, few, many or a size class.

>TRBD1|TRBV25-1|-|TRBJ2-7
TGTGCCAGCAGTGCCCCGTCCGGACAGGGCGGCTACGAGCAGTACTTC
CASSAPSGQGGYEQYF
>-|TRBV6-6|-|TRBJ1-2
TGTGCCAGCAGTTCCGTGGGTGGAGGAGGCTACACCTTC
CASSSVGGGGYTF
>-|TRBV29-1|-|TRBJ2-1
TGCAGCGTCGGACAGCTTCTAACCTACAATGAGCAGTTCTTC
CSVGQLLTYNEQFF
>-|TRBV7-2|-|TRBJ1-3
TGTGCCAGCTCGCAAGACGGCAACTCTGGAAACACCATATATTTT
CASSQDGNSGNTIYF
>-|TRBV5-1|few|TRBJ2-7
TGCGCCAGCAGCTTGGGCGAGGGGGACTACGAGCAGTACTTC
CASSLGEGDYEQYF
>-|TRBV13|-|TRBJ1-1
TGTGCCAGCAGCGCGGGGACAAAGGGAACTGAAGCTTTCTTT
CASSAGTKGTEAFF
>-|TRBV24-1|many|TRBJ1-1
TGTGCCACCAGTGACTCGGGTAGCCCCGTAGCTTTCTTT
CATSDSGSPVAFF
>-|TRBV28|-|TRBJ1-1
TGTGCCAGCAGTCGCGGGGGGATTTACACTGAAGCTTTCTTT
CASSRGGIYTEAFF
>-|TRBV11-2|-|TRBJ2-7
TGTGCCAGCACCGCCGGGACAATCTACGAGCAGTACTTC
CASTAGTIYEQYF
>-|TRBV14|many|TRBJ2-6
TGTGCCAGCAGCCAAGCTGGATTGCGGTTTGGGGCCAACGTCCTGACTTTC
CASSQAGLRFGANVLTF
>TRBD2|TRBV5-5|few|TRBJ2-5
TGCGCCAGCAGCTTGGAAAGCGGGACTAGTTCGGAGACCCAGTACTTC
CASSLESGTSSETQYF
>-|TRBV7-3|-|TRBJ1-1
TGTGCCAGCGCGGAGACGTACTCTGGGGACACTGAAGCTTTCTTT
CASAETYSGDTEAFF
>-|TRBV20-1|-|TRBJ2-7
TGCAGTGCCTCCGAAGGGGGCTACGAGCAGTACTTC
CSASEGGYEQYF
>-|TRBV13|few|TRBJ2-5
TGTGCCAGCAGCTTTAGGGCCAGGGGGGTCCAAGAGACCCAGTACTTC
CASSFRARGVQETQYF
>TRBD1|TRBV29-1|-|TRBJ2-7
TGCAGCGTTCAGGAGACAGGGGGCGCGTCTAACGAGCAGTACTTC
CSVQETGGASNEQYF
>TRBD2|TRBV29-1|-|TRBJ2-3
TGCAGCGTTGAAGGACTAGCGGGGGATAGCACAGATACGCAGTATTTT
CSVEGLAGDSTDTQYF
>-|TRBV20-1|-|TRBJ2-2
TGCAGTGCTAGAGATCCTGGTCCTGAGGGATCTTCCGGGGAGCTGTTTTTT
CSARDPGPEGSSGELFF
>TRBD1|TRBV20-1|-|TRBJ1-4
TGCAGTGCCAACCAGGGGGGACACCCTAATGAAAAACTGTTTTTT
CSANQGGHPNEKLFF
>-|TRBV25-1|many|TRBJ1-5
TGTGCCAGCAGTGAATTGGGGGACAATCAGCCCCAGCATTTT
CASSELGDNQPQHF
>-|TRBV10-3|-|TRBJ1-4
TGTGCCATCAGTGATAGCGGCGCGGGACCAACTAATGAAAAACTGTTTTTT
CAISDSGAGPTNEKLFF
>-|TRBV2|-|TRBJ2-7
TGTGCCAGCAGTTACCTCCGGGTCCAAGAGTCCTACGAGCAGTACTTC
CASSYLRVQESYEQYF
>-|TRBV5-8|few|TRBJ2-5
TGTGCCAGCAGCTTGATCGTCGGGGAGACCCAGTACTTC
CASSLIVGETQYF
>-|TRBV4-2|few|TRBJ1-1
TGTGCCAGCAGCCAAGATCAGGGCCCCACTGAAGCTTTCTTT
CASSQDQGPTEAFF
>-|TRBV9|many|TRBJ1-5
TGTGCCAGCAGCGTGCGGGCGGGCAATCAGCCCCAGCATTTT
CASSVRAGNQPQHF
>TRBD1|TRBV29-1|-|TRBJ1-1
TGCAGCGCATCGACAGGGGAAGTAACTGAAGCTTTCTTT
CSASTGEVTEAFF
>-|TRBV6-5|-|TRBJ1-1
TGTGCCAGCAGCCAAGAACTACAGGGCACTGAAGCTTTCTTT
CASSQELQGTEAFF
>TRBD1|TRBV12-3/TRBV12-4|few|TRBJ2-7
TGTGCCAGCAGTAGCAGGACAGGGACCAGCTCCTACGAGCAGTACTTC
CASSSRTGTSSYEQYF
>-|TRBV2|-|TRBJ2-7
TGTGCCAGCAGCCTCAAGTCGATACCTACCCACGGGAAGGTTGGAGAGCAGTACTTC
CASSLKSIPTHGKVGEQYF
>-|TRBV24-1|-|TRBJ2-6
TGTGCCACCAGTGATGGGGCCAACGTCCTGACTTTC
CATSDGANVLTF
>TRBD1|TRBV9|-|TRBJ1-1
TGTGCCAGCAGCCCTCATCTCGAGACAGGGCCGAACACTGAAGCTTTCTTT
CASSPHLETGPNTEAFF
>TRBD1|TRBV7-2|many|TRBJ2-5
TGTGCCAGCAGCTTCTACGGAGACAGGGGAGAGACCCAGTACTTC
CASSFYGDRGETQYF
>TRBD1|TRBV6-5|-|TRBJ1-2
TGTGCCAGCAGTTACGGGACAGGGGCGGGCTATGGCTACACCTTC
CASSYGTGAGYGYTF
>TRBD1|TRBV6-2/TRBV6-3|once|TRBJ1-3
TGTGCCAGCAGTCCGACGACAGGGCCTTCTGGAAACACCATATATTTT
CASSPTTGPSGNTIYF
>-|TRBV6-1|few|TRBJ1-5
TGTGCCAGCAGTGAAGCGCGGAGGGCGTGGGATAGCAATCAGCCCCAGCATTTT
CASSEARRAWDSNQPQHF
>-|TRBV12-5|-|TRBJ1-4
TGTGCCAGCTCCATGGGGCAGGGAGCTGAAAAACTGTTTTTT
CASSMGQGAEKLFF
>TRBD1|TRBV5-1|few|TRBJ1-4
TGCGCCAGCAGAGACCTACAGGGGGCGGATGAAAAACTGTTTTTT
CASRDLQGADEKLFF
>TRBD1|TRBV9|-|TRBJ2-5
TGTGCCAGCAGCGCTGACAGGGGGTTTGCAGCAGAGACCCAGTACTTC
CASSADRGFAAETQYF
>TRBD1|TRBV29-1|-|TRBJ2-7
TGCAGCGTCCTAGGCGCTGAACAGGGGGAATCCTACGAGCAGTACTTC
CSVLGAEQGESYEQYF
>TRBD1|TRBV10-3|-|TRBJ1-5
TGTGCCAGCAGTTATAGGACAGGGGACAAGCCCCAGCATTTT
CASSYRTGDKPQHF
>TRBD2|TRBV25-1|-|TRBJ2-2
TGTGCCAGCAGAGAGCCACCGGGACTAGCGTACACCGGGGAGCTGTTTTTT
CASREPPGLAYTGELFF
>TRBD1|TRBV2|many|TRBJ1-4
TGTGCCAGCAAGGGGACAGATGAAAAACTGTTTTTT
CASKGTDEKLFF
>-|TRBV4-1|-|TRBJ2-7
TGCGCCAGCAGCCTTTTGAAGGCTAGCGCAACCTACGAGCAGTACTTC
CASSLLKASATYEQYF
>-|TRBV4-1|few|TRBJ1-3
TGCGCCAGCAGCCAAGATCGAGCCAGACCCTCCGGAAACACCATATATTTT
CASSQDRARPSGNTIYF